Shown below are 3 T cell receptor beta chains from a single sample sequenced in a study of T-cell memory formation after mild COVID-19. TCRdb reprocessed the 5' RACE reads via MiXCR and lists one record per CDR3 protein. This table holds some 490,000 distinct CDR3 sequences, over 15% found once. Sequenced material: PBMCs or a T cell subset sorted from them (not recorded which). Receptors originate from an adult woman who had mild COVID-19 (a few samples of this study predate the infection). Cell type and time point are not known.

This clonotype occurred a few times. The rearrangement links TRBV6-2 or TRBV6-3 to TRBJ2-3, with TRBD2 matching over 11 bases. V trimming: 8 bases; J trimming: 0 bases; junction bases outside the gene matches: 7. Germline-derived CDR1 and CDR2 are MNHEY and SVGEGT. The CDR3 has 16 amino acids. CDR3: CASGGLAATSTDTQYF. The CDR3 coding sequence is TGTGCCAGCGGGGGACTAGCGGCGACTAGCACAGATACGCAGTATTTT.

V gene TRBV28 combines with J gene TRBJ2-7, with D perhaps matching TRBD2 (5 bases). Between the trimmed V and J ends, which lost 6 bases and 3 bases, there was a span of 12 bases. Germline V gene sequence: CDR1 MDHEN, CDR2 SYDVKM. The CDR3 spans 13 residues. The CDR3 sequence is CASSPTGYYEQYF. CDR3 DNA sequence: TGTGCCAGCAGCCCCACGGGGTACTACGAGCAGTACTTC.

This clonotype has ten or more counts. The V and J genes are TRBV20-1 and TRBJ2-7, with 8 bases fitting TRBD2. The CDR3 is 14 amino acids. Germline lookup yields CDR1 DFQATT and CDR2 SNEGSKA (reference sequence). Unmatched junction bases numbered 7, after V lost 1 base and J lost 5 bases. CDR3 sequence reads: CSARALLAAHEQYF. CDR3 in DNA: TGCAGTGCTAGAGCACTACTAGCGGCCCACGAGCAGTACTTC.